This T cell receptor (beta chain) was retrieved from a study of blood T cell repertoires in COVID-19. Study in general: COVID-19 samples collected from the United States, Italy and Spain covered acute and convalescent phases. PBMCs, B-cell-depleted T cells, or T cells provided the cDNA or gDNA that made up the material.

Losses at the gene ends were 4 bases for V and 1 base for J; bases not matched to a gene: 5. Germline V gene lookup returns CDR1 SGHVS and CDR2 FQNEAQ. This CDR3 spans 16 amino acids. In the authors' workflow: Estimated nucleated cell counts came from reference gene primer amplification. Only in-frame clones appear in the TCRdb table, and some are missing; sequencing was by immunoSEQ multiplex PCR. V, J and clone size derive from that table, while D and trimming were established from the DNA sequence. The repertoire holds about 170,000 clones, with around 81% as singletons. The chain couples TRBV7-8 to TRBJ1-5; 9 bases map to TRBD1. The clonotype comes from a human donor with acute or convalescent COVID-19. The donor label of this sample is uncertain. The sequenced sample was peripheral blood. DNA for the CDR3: TGTGCCAGCAGCTCCCTCGGACAGGGGAGCAATCAGCCCCAGCATTTT. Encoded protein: CASSSLGQGSNQPQHF.